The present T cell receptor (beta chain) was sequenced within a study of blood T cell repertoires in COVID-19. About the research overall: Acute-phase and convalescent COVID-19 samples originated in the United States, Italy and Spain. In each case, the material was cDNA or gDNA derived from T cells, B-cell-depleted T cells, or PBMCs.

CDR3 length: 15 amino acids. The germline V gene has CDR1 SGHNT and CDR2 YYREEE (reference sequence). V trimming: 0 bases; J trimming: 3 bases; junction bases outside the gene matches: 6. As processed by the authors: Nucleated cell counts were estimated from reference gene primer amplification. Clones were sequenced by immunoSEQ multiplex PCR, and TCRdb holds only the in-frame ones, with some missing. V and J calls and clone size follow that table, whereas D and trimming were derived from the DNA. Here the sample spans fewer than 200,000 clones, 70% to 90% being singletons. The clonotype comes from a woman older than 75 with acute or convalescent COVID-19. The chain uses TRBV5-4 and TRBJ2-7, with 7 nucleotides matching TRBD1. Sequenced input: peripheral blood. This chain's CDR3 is CASSLGRGQDYEQYF. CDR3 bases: TGTGCCAGCAGCTTGGGTAGGGGGCAGGACTACGAGCAGTACTTC.